This T cell receptor (beta chain) was sequenced for a study of shared clonotypes between healthy human individuals. Study in general: Donors, aged 18 to 49, were a couple of women and three men. Every donor yielded three CD4 naive, three CD4 memory, two CD8 naive and one CD8 memory plate.

From germline, CDR1 is LNHDA and CDR2 SQIVND (reference sequence). The CDR3 extends over 14 amino acids. V lost 5 bases to trimming and J lost 8 bases, with 18 bases between them. A note on this clone: Its antigen is not identified.

TCRdb's table, derived via immunoSEQ multiplex PCR, lists solely in-frame clones and lacks some. The table records a few million clones, around 95% of them present only once. Study observations and caveats: Clonotypes that were shared across four donors made up approximately 5% of naive CD4 clonotypes. Sorted-subset sequencing was shown by rarefaction to be incomplete despite large depth.

This TCR was recovered from a man between 18 and 35 years old in good health. The chain couples TRBV19 to TRBJ1-1, with D possibly matching TRBD1 (6 bases). Sequencing used naive CD4+ T cells sorted from blood. Subset indicated: CD45RA+ positively selected. In nucleotides, the CDR3 is TGTGCCAGTAGTCTACCGACAGGCTCCCCCGAAGCTTTCTTT. Its protein product is CASSLPTGSPEAFF.